This T cell receptor beta chain came from a study of blood T cell repertoires in COVID-19. Turning to the study itself: Acute and convalescent COVID-19 specimens originated in the United States, Italy and Spain.

The CDR3 sequence is 13 residues long. Germline V CDR1 and CDR2: MNHEY, SVGAGI. V was cut by 9 bases and J by 2 bases, with 11 bases left in between. Clones were sequenced by immunoSEQ multiplex PCR, and TCRdb holds only the in-frame ones, with some missing. The sample lists approximately 130,000 clones, around four fifths occurring once. This rearrangement joins TRBV6-5 to TRBJ2-1; tentative D call: TRBD2 (5 bases). What was sequenced was peripheral blood. This receptor was identified in a man older than 75 with active or convalescent COVID-19. DNA of the CDR3: TGTGCCAGTGGCGGGCTCACCTACAATGAGCAGTTCTTC. Protein product: CASGGLTYNEQFF.